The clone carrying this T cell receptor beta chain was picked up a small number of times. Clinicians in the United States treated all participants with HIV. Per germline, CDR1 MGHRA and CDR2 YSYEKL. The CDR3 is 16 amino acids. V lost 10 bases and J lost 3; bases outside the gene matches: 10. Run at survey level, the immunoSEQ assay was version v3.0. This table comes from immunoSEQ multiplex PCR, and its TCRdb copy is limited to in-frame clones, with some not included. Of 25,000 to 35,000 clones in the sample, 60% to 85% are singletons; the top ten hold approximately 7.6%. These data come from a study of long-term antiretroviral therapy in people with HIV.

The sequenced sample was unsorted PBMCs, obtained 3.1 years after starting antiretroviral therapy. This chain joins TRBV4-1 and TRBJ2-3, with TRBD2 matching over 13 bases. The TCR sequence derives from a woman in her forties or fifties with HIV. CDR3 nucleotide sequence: TGCGCCAACTCGATAGGACTAGCGGGGGAAACAGATACGCAGTATTTT. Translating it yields CANSIGLAGETDTQYF.